The clone carrying this T cell receptor beta chain has a handful of counts. Its matching antigen is unknown. TCRdb keeps only in-frame clones here, not all; method: immunoSEQ multiplex PCR. The sample records under 350,000 clones, about 86% being singletons. The germline V gene encodes CDR1 SGHAT and CDR2 FQNNGV. With 5 bases removed from V and 8 bases from J, the gap between germline ends came to 12 bases. CDR3 length: 13 amino acids. This sample is drawn from a study of cytomegalovirus exposure and HLA in healthy donors. The overall study: The same platform as the roughly 700 first-cohort repertoires was used for the 90 to 150 validation repertoires, a later analysis reported.

Findings of the study overall: The dataset shows that most TCR sequences were rare, while some public TCRs occurred in many donors. According to a subsequent analysis, TCR clusters from the first cohort were inclined to appear together in the 120 or so validation repertoires. The study put 150 to 200 TCR beta chains on its list as cytomegalovirus-associated.

Sequenced input: PBMCs. J is TRBJ2-2 and V is TRBV11-2, with D unclear. This sequence was found in a woman younger than 30 in good health and CMV-seronegative. The CDR3 coding sequence is TGTGCCAGCAGCCAGGCTTTACAGGGGGAGCTGTTTTTT. This codes for CASSQALQGELFF.